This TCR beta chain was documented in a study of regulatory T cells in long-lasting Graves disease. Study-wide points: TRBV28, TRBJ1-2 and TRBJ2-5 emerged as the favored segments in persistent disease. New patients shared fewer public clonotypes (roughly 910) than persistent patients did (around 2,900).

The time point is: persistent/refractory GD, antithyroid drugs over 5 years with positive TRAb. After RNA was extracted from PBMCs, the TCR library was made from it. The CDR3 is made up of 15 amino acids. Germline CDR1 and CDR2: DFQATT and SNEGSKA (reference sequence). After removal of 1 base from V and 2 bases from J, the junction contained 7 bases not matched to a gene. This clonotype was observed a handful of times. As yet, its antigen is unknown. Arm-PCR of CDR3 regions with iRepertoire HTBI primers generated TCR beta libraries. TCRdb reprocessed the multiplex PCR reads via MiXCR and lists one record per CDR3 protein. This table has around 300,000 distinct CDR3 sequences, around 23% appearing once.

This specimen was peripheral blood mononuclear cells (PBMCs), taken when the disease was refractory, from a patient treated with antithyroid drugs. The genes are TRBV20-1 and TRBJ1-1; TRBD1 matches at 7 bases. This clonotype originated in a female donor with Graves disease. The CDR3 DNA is TGCAGTGCTAGAGCCGGCGGGACAGTAAACACTGAAGCTTTCTTT. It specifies CSARAGGTVNTEAFF.